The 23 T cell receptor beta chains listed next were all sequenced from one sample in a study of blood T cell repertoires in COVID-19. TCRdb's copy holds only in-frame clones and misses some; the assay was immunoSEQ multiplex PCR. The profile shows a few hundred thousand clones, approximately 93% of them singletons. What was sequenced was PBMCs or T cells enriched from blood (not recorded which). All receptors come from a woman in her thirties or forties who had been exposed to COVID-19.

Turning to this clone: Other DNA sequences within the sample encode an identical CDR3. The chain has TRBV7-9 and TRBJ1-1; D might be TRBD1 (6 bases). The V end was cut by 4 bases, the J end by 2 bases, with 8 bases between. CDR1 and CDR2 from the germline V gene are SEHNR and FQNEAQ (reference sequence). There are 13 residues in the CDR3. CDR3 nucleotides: TGTGCCAGCAGCTCGACAGGAAACACTGAAGCTTTCTTT. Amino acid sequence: CASSSTGNTEAFF.

The CDR3 sequence is CASSPNIGTGTMNTEAFF. CDR3 nucleotide sequence: TGTGCCAGCAGCCCAAATATAGGGACAGGAACCATGAACACTGAAGCTTTCTTT. The V gene is TRBV3-1 (or the pseudogene TRBV3-2), the J gene TRBJ1-1, with TRBD1 identical over 8 bases. CDR3 length equals 18 residues. Germline V CDR1 and CDR2: LGHDT, YNNKEL (reference sequence). The junction had 13 bases not matched to a gene; V was cut back by 4 bases and J by 0 bases.

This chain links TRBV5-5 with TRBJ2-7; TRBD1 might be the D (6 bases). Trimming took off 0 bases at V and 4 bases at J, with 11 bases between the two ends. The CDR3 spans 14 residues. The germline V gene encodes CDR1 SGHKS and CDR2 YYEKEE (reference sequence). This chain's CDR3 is CASSLAGRGYEQYF. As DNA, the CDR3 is TGTGCCAGCAGCTTGGCGGGCAGGGGTTACGAGCAGTACTTC.

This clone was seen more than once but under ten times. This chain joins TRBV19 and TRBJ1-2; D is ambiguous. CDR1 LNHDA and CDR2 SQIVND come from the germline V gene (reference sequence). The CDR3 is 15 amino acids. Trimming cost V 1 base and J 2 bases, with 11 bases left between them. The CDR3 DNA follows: TGTGCCAGTAGTATAGCGGCAGGTGGAAACTATGGCTACACCTTC. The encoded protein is CASSIAAGGNYGYTF.

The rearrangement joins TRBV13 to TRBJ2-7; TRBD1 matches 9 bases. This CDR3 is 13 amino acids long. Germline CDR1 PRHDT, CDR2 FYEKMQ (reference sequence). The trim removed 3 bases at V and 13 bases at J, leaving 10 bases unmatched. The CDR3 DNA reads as TGTGCCAGCAGCTTCCACAGGGGGCCAGGGCATTACTTC. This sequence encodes CASSFHRGPGHYF.

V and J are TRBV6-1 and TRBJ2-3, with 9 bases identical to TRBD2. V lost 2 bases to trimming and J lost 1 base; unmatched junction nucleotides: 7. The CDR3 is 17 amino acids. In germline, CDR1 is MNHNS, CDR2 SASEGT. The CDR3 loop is CASSEWSSGTGTDTQYF. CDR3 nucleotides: TGTGCCAGCAGTGAATGGTCTAGCGGGACCGGCACAGATACGCAGTATTTT.

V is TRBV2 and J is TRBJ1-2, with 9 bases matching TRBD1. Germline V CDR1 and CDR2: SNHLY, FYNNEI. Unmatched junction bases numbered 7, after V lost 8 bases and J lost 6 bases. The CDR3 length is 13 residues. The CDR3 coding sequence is TGTGCCAGCTCGAACAGGGGGCATCATGGCTACACCTTC. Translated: CASSNRGHHGYTF.

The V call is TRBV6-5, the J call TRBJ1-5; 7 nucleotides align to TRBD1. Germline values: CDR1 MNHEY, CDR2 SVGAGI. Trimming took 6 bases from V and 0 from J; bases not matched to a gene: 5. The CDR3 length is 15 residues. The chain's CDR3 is CASRVGTDSNQPQHF. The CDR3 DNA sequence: TGTGCCAGCAGAGTAGGGACAGATAGCAATCAGCCCCAGCATTTT.

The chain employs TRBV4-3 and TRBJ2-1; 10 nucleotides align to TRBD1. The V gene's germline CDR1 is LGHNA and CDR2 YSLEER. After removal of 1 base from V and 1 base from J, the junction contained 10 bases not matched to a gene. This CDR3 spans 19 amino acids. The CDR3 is CASSQGWTGGTNSYNEQFF. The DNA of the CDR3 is TGCGCCAGCAGCCAAGGCTGGACAGGGGGGACTAATTCCTACAATGAGCAGTTCTTC.

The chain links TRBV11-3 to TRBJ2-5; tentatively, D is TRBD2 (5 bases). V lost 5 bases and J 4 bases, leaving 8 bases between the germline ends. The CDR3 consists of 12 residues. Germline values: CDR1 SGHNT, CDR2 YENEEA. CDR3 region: CASSASGETQYF. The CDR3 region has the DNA TGTGCCAGCAGCGCAAGCGGAGAGACCCAGTACTTC.

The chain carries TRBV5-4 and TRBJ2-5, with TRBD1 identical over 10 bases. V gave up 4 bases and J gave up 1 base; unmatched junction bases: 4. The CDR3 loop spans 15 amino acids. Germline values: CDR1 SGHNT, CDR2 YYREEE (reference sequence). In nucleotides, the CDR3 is TGTGCCAGCAGCCCGAGGACAGGGGGCCAAGAGACCCAGTACTTC. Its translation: CASSPRTGGQETQYF.

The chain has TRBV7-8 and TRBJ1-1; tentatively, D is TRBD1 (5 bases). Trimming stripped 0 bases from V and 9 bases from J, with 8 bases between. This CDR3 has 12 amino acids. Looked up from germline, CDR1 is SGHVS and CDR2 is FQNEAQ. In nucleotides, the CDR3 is TGTGCCAGCAGCTTAGCAGGGGAAAAAGCTTTCTTT. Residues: CASSLAGEKAFF.

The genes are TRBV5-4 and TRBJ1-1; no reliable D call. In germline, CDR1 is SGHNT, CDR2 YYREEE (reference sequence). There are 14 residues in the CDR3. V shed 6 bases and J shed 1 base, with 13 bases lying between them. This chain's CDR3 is CASTAGQENTEAFF. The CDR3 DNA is TGTGCCAGCACCGCGGGCCAGGAGAACACTGAAGCTTTCTTT.

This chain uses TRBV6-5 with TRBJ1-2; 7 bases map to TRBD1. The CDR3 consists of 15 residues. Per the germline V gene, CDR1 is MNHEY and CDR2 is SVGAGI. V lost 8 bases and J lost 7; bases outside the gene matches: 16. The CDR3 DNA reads TGTGCCAGCTCAAAAGGAGAGACAGGGCGCTTTGGCTACACCTTC. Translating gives CASSKGETGRFGYTF.

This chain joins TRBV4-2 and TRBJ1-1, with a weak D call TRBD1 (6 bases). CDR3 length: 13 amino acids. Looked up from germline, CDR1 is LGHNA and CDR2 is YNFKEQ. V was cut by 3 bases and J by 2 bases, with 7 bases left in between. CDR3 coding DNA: TGTGCCAGCAGCCAGGACAGAAACACTGAAGCTTTCTTT. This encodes CASSQDRNTEAFF.

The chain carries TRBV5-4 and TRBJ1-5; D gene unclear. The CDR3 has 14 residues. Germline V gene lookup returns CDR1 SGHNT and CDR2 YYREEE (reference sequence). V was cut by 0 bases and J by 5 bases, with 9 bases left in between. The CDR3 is CASSLAGLDQPQHF. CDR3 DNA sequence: TGTGCCAGCAGCTTGGCCGGGTTGGATCAGCCCCAGCATTTT.

The CDR3 here is CASSRRNYGYTF. In nucleotides, the CDR3 is TGTGCCAGTAGCCGGAGGAACTATGGCTACACCTTC. This chain joins TRBV19 and TRBJ1-2, with D uncertain. This CDR3 region has 12 residues. V lost 6 bases, J lost 2 bases, and 7 bases lay in between. Germline loops: CDR1 LNHDA, CDR2 SQIVND (reference sequence).

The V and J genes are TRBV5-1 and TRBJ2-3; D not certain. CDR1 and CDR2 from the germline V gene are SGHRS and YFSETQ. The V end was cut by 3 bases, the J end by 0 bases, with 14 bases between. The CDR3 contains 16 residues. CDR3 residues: CASSWVRLSSTDTQYF. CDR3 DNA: TGCGCCAGCAGCTGGGTCAGGTTATCTAGCACAGATACGCAGTATTTT.

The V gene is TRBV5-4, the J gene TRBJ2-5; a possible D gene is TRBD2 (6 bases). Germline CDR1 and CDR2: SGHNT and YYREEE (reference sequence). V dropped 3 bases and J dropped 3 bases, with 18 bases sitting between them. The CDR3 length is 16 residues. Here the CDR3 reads CASSSEAFAGKETQYF. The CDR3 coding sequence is TGTGCCAGCAGCTCCGAGGCCTTCGCGGGGAAAGAGACCCAGTACTTC.

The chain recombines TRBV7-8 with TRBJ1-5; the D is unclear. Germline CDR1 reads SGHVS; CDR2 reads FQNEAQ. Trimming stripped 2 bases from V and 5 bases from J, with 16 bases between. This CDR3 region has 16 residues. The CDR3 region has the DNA TGTGCCAGCAGCTTAAACTCTCGGGGTCAGTATCAGCCCCAGCATTTT. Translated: CASSLNSRGQYQPQHF.

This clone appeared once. CDR3 DNA sequence: TGTGCCAGCAGTCGGGGGTCGAGCTATGGCTACACCTTC. Its protein is CASSRGSSYGYTF. This sequence joins TRBV12-3 or TRBV12-4 and TRBJ1-2; TRBD1 is a possible D gene (5 bases). This CDR3 contains 13 residues. Trimming removed 5 bases from V and 4 bases from J, with 11 bases in between.

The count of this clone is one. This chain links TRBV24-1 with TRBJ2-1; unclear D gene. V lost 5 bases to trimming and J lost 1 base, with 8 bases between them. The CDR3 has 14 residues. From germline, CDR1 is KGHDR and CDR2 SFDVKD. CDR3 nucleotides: TGTGCCACCAGTGCAGCGAATTCCTACAATGAGCAGTTCTTC. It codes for CATSAANSYNEQFF.

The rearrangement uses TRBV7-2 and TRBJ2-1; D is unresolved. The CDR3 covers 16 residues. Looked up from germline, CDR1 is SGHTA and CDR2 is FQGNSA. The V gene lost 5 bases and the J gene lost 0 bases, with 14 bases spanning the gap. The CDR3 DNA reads TGTGCCAGCAGCCCTCGCGGCATAAACTCCTACAATGAGCAGTTCTTC. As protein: CASSPRGINSYNEQFF.